This T cell receptor beta chain originates from a study of blood T cells in healthy people across ages. It was with a sample-barcoded 5' primer and a J-beta primer mix that a second PCR of roughly 7 to 12 cycles was run. Each cDNA molecule carried a tag from a template-switch adaptor that contained 12 random nucleotides. TCRdb re-called the 5' RACE reads through MiXCR, storing one row per CDR3 protein. The table has about 780,000 distinct CDR3 sequences, roughly 46% seen once. Overall study findings and caveats: The diversity estimates, figures obtained from one million T cells, were considered underestimates. Unsorted PBMC input precluded a conclusive naive versus antigen-experienced comparison. The fall in TCR beta diversity per million T cells was roughly linear with age.

This clonotype was detected only a few times. Antigen: not known. From germline, CDR1 is KGHDR and CDR2 SFDVKD. J gave up 6 bases and V 3 bases, and 4 bases lay outside the gene matches. This CDR3 region has 14 residues. The rearrangement links TRBV24-1 to TRBJ1-5, with TRBD1 matching 7 bases. Sequenced input: blood. The receptor was derived from a man older than 75 in good health. CDR3 residues: CATSDQGGGQPQHF. The CDR3 region has the DNA TGTGCCACCAGTGATCAAGGGGGCGGTCAGCCCCAGCATTTT.